This entry is about one TCR beta chain. What it binds is unknown. Profiled with immunoSEQ multiplex PCR; TCRdb holds only in-frame clones, not every one. The sample includes about 54,000 clones, more than 80% of them seen just once. The data were taken from a study of graft-versus-host responses after intestinal transplantation. Study summary: Those transplanted obtained multivisceral, liver-intestinal, or isolated intestinal grafts. The study gave all recipients anti-thymocyte globulin induction, then tacrolimus and steroids for about 3 years.

V lost 4 bases, J lost 1 base, and 23 bases lay in between. Germline lookup yields CDR1 LNHNV and CDR2 YYDKDF (reference sequence). The CDR3 has 18 amino acids. Findings and limits, study-wide: Some GvH clones appeared in ileal mucosa or blood before recipient bone marrow.

V gene TRBV15 combines with J gene TRBJ2-7, with D possibly matching TRBD1 (7 bases). The clonotype was recovered from a human patient who received an intestinal transplant, so some T cells may come from the graft donor. Source: PBMCs, taken roughly 95 weeks after intestinal transplant. CDR3 nucleotide sequence: TGTGCCACCAGCACAGGGGGGACCGGGACACCAAGGTCCTACGAGCAGTACTTC. This codes for CATSTGGTGTPRSYEQYF.